These T cell receptor beta chains were read from a single sample in a study of blood T cell repertoires in COVID-19. The assay was immunoSEQ multiplex PCR, and TCRdb's table has in-frame clones only and misses some. The sample consists of approximately 260,000 clones, around 87% of them appearing once. The sequenced sample consisted of PBMCs or T cells enriched from blood (not recorded which). The receptors shown here come from a woman between 40 and 50 years old with acute COVID-19. CDR3s include the opening cysteine and the closing phenylalanine or tryptophan. The order of the fields is J gene, V gene, D gene, clone size, CDR3 DNA, CDR3 protein. A D gene is named only where the DNA matches it firmly. Clone sizes are given selectively: once, few, many, or a class where the clone is expanded.

>TRBJ1-2|TRBV25-1|NA|NA
TGTGCCAGCAGTGACTCCAGGGTAGAAGGCTACACCTTC
CASSDSRVEGYTF
>TRBJ2-7|TRBV4-1|TRBD2|NA
TGCGCCAGCAGCCAAGAAGCGCGACTAGCGGACTCCTACGAGCAGTACTTC
CASSQEARLADSYEQYF
>TRBJ2-7|TRBV6-6|NA|NA
TGTGCCAGCGCCTCCTCAGGCTCTTACGAGCAGTACTTC
CASASSGSYEQYF
>TRBJ2-5|TRBV29-1|TRBD2|NA
TGCAGCGGCAGGGGACTAGCGGGAGGAGAGACCCAGTACTTC
CSGRGLAGGETQYF
>TRBJ2-7|TRBV7-2|NA|NA
TGTGCCAGCAGCGAGCGACAGCTGGAGGAGCAGTACTTC
CASSERQLEEQYF
>TRBJ2-1|TRBV11-3|TRBD2|NA
TGTGCCAGCAGGCCGGGACTAGCGGGAACCTACAATGAGCAGTTCTTC
CASRPGLAGTYNEQFF
>TRBJ1-5|TRBV3-1/TRBV3-2|NA|few
TGTGCCAGCAGGCGACCTAGACAGGCGGGCAATCAGCCCCAGCATTTT
CASRRPRQAGNQPQHF
>TRBJ2-1|TRBV5-1|TRBD2|NA
TGCGCCAGCAGCGCCTGGTTGGCGGGAGGACTGAATGAGCAGTTCTTC
CASSAWLAGGLNEQFF
>TRBJ2-3|TRBV5-6|TRBD1|few
TGTGCCAGCAGCCCGGGGACAGGCAACACAGATACGCAGTATTTT
CASSPGTGNTDTQYF
>TRBJ2-7|TRBV7-9|TRBD2|once
TGTGCCAGCAGCTTCGCGGGGGGGAGTGGGTTGAACTCCTACGAACAGTACTTC
CASSFAGGSGLNSYEQYF
>TRBJ1-6|TRBV12-3/TRBV12-4|NA|NA
TGTGCCAGCAGTTTAGCAGCCGTAACCCTCCACTTT
CASSLAAVTLHF
>TRBJ2-4|TRBV21-1|NA|NA
TGTGCCAGCAGCAACCGGGACAGGGATTGCCACAAAAACATTCAGTACTTC
CASSNRDRDCHKNIQYF